Shown below are 17 T cell receptor beta chains from a single sample sequenced in a study of blood T cell repertoires in COVID-19. TCRdb's table, derived via immunoSEQ multiplex PCR, lists solely in-frame clones and lacks some. The sample records a few hundred thousand clones, around 83% being singletons. Sequencing input: PBMCs or T cells enriched from blood (not recorded which). Receptor source: a woman aged 50 to 60 who had recovered from COVID-19.

The DNA of the CDR3 is TGTGCCTGGAGGGGGAGAGAAGCTTTCTTT. It encodes CAWRGREAFF. The chain couples TRBV30 to TRBJ1-1; D gene uncertain. The CDR3 is 10 residues long. V lost 3 bases and J lost 8, with 7 bases in between. CDR1 and CDR2 (germline): GTSNPN, SVGIG (reference sequence).

CDR3 loop: CASSLGLAGGADTQYF. As DNA, the CDR3 is TGCGCCAGCAGCTTGGGGCTAGCGGGCGGCGCAGATACGCAGTATTTT. The rearrangement joins TRBV5-1 to TRBJ2-3; the match to TRBD2 covers 8 bases. The CDR3 consists of 16 residues. V trimming: 0 bases; J trimming: 4 bases; junction bases outside the gene matches: 7. Germline V gene sequence: CDR1 SGHRS, CDR2 YFSETQ.

The chain uses TRBV5-6 and TRBJ2-6, with TRBD1 matching over 8 bases. The CDR3 is 17 amino acids. Trimming cost V 4 bases and J 1 base; bases outside gene matches: 7. In germline, CDR1 is SGHDT, CDR2 YYEEEE. For the CDR3, the DNA is TGTGCCAGCAGCCCAGGGACAGGACTATCTGGGGCCAACGTCCTGACTTTC. The encoded protein is CASSPGTGLSGANVLTF.

The chain uses TRBV3-1 (or the pseudogene TRBV3-2) and TRBJ2-5, with 12 bases aligning to TRBD2. J lost 5 bases, V lost 8 bases, and 24 bases had no gene match. The CDR3 covers 20 residues. The germline V gene has CDR1 LGHDT and CDR2 YNNKEL (reference sequence). CDR3 coding DNA: TGTGCCAGCGGATATTTTACTAGCGGGGGGCCCACAATGAACCCGGAGACCCAGTACTTC. It codes for CASGYFTSGGPTMNPETQYF.

V gene TRBV7-6 combines with J gene TRBJ2-1; D might be TRBD2 (6 bases). The CDR3 is made up of 14 amino acids. V lost 4 bases and J 6 bases, leaving 13 bases between the germline ends. Germline V gene sequence: CDR1 SGHVS, CDR2 FNYEAQ. CDR3 sequence reads: CASSSPSAGNEQFF. The DNA of the CDR3 is TGTGCCAGCAGCTCTCCTAGCGCTGGCAATGAGCAGTTCTTC.

V and J are TRBV4-3 and TRBJ1-2; possible D gene TRBD1, 6 bases. Trimming stripped 4 bases from V and 2 bases from J, with 17 bases between. CDR3 length: 16 residues. Germline V gene sequence: CDR1 LGHNA, CDR2 YSLEER. Here the CDR3 reads CASSRSQGKANYGYTF. CDR3 DNA sequence: TGCGCCAGCAGCCGGTCACAGGGAAAGGCGAACTATGGCTACACCTTC.

The chain combines TRBV21-1 with TRBJ2-4; the listed D gene, TRBD2, was not tested against the DNA. TRBV21-1 is a known pseudogene. The CDR3 spans 18 residues. The CDR3 nucleotides are TGTGCCAGCAGCAAAGCGGACGGAGTAGGCCCTGGAGGAAACATTCAGTACTTC. This gives the protein CASSKADGVGPGGNIQYF.

The chain joins TRBV7-8 to TRBJ1-1; TRBD1 matches at 7 bases. The CDR3 contains 17 residues. The junction had 12 bases not matched to a gene; V was cut back by 5 bases and J by 0 bases. From germline, CDR1 is SGHVS and CDR2 FQNEAQ. The CDR3 protein is CASSPGGSPNMNTEAFF. The CDR3 DNA is TGTGCCAGCAGCCCAGGGGGGAGCCCAAACATGAACACTGAAGCTTTCTTT.

The count of this clone is one. The rearrangement links TRBV4-1 to TRBJ2-5, with a weak D call TRBD2 (6 bases). V lost 5 bases and J 3 bases, leaving 19 bases between the germline ends. This CDR3 region has 16 residues. The germline gives CDR1 MGHRA, CDR2 YSYEKL. The CDR3 coding sequence is TGCGCCAGCAGCTCACCTATAGCTCGCGGGAAAGAGACCCAGTACTTC. Protein product: CASSSPIARGKETQYF.

Worth noting for this clone: It may be a read error: a sequence one base away is much more abundant. At the DNA level, this CDR3 is encoded by other sequences in the same sample as well. The V and J genes are TRBV12-3 or TRBV12-4 and TRBJ1-2, with TRBD1 identical over 7 bases. The V and J ends lost 6 bases and 2 bases, in that order; junction bases with no gene match: 3. This CDR3 has 13 residues. The CDR3 DNA is TGTGCCAGCAGCTCGACAGGGAACTATGGCTACACCTTC. Its protein is CASSSTGNYGYTF.

The V call is TRBV6-2 or TRBV6-3, the J call TRBJ1-2, with D possibly matching TRBD1 (5 bases). The CDR3 covers 15 residues. Germline CDR1 reads MNHEY; CDR2 reads SVGEGT. V dropped 2 bases and J dropped 3 bases, with 13 bases sitting between them. In nucleotides, the CDR3 is TGTGCCAGCAGTTACCCTCCCGACAGCTACTATGGCTACACCTTC. As protein: CASSYPPDSYYGYTF.

Ten or more counts support this clone. V is TRBV5-1 and J is TRBJ1-3; 7 bases fit TRBD1. Germline CDR1 is SGHRS and CDR2 is YFSETQ. This CDR3 is built from 17 residues. Trimming removed 3 bases from V and 0 bases from J; junction bases left unmatched: 9. The CDR3 loop reads CASSYRQGSSSGNTIYF. The CDR3 DNA reads TGCGCCAGCAGCTATAGACAGGGTTCTAGCTCTGGAAACACCATATATTTT.

J is TRBJ1-4 and V is TRBV15; D call uncertain. The V end was cut by 0 bases, the J end by 8 bases, with 13 bases between. The CDR3 runs to 15 residues. Per germline, CDR1 LNHNV and CDR2 YYDKDF (reference sequence). The CDR3 coding sequence is TGTGCCACCAGCAGAGATCTGAGAGGTCCCGAAAAACTGTTTTTT. Protein product: CATSRDLRGPEKLFF.

The J gene is TRBJ2-3, the V gene TRBV7-6; perhaps TRBD1 as D (5 bases). The germline V gene has CDR1 SGHVS and CDR2 FNYEAQ. Deletions cut 1 base from V and 10 bases from J, with 12 bases between. The CDR3 has 13 amino acids. CDR3 nucleotide sequence: TGTGCCAGCAGCTTAGGGGCAGGGTTAGCGCAGTATTTT. This codes for CASSLGAGLAQYF. The variable domain in full, completed from reference TRBV7-6 and TRBJ2-3, reads GAGVSQSPRYKVTKRGQDVALRCDPISGHVSLYWYRQALGQGPEFLTYFNYEAQQDKSGLPNDRFSAERPEGSISTLTIQRTEQRDSAMYRCASSLGAGLAQYFGPGTRLTVL.

About this clone: This CDR3 is also generated by other DNA sequences in the sample. The rearrangement links TRBV7-2 to TRBJ2-7, with D uncertain. The V end was cut by 1 base, the J end by 3 bases, with 4 bases between. The germline gives CDR1 SGHTA, CDR2 FQGNSA. This CDR3 is built from 12 residues. The CDR3: CASSLVLYEQYF. CDR3 DNA: TGTGCCAGCAGCTTAGTACTCTACGAGCAGTACTTC.

The CDR3 spells CASSRTSGGADSSYNEQFF. Here the CDR3 DNA reads TGCGCCAGCAGCAGAACTAGCGGGGGTGCCGATAGCTCCTACAATGAGCAGTTCTTC. The chain couples TRBV5-1 to TRBJ2-1, with TRBD2 matching over 11 bases. Trimming removed 4 bases from V and 0 bases from J; junction bases left unmatched: 12. Germline V gives CDR1 SGHRS, CDR2 YFSETQ. The CDR3 runs to 19 residues.

Of note for this clone: At one end, the junction sequence differs from germline, possibly due to a read error. This chain links TRBV25-1 with TRBJ2-7, with a weak D call TRBD1 (5 bases). The CDR3 has 13 amino acids. The V gene's germline CDR1 is MGHDK and CDR2 SYGVNS. The DNA for the CDR3 is TGTGCCAGCAGTGGAACAGGACCTTACGTGCAGTACTTC. This encodes CASSGTGPYVQYF.